The T cell receptor beta chain described here comes from a study of tumor-infiltrating lymphocytes in primary liver carcinoma. As for the study in general: Surgery removed the patients' primary liver carcinoma.

This clonotype was seen ten or more times. Production of TCR beta cDNA used approximately 0.45 ug total RNA together with a constant-region primer. Employing slightly modified ARM-PCR, three nested multiplex PCR rounds were run, and these gave rise to the TCR beta libraries. Primers for the first two PCR rounds were TRBV1-TRBV30 forward primers and a C-beta reverse primer (around 11 cycles per round). TCRdb used MiXCR to reprocess the multiplex PCR reads, holding one entry per CDR3 protein. The table shows 310,000 or so distinct CDR3 sequences, with about three fifths occurring only once. Germline DNA was extracted too, while blood RNA derived from unsorted whole blood. The CDR3 covers 14 residues. The trim removed 3 bases at V and 3 bases at J, leaving 3 bases unmatched. Germline V CDR1 and CDR2: MGHRA, YSYEKL.

The specimen sequenced was peripheral blood. The chain employs TRBV4-1 and TRBJ2-7; 9 bases are shared with TRBD1. This TCR was sampled from a woman aged 25 to 39 with primary liver carcinoma and hepatitis B virus infection. The CDR3: CASSHGTGNYEQYF. The CDR3 DNA reads TGCGCCAGCAGCCACGGGACAGGGAACTACGAGCAGTACTTC.